A single sample is the source of the 30 T cell receptor beta chains below, sequenced in a study of T cell responses to AZD1222 COVID-19 vaccine. Clones were read by immunoSEQ multiplex PCR, and TCRdb kept only the in-frame ones, dropping some. The sample yields 130,000 or so clones, nearly 95% seen once. The specimen was peripheral blood, collected on day 0 of AZD1222 vaccination. The receptors come from an adult in good health.

The chain employs TRBV5-1 and TRBJ1-3; no clear D. V lost 5 bases to trimming and J lost 4 bases, with 19 bases between them. The CDR3 consists of 16 residues. Germline loops: CDR1 SGHRS, CDR2 YFSETQ. The CDR3 nucleotides read TGCGCCAGCAGTTTCGACCTCACATCTCCCGGAAACACCATATATTTT. This encodes CASSFDLTSPGNTIYF.

The V call is TRBV6-5, the J call TRBJ1-2; D is unclear. This CDR3 has 12 residues. Trimming left V 7 bases short and J 8 bases short, with 14 bases between. Germline values: CDR1 MNHEY, CDR2 SVGAGI. This CDR3 reads CASILGLGGYTF. The CDR3 DNA reads as TGTGCCAGCATCCTTGGCCTAGGGGGCTACACCTTC.

The V gene is TRBV15, the J gene TRBJ1-5; D gene unclear. Germline CDR1 LNHNV, CDR2 YYDKDF (reference sequence). The CDR3 has 14 amino acids. The germline V and J ends were trimmed by 0 bases and 5 bases, with 8 bases remaining between them. The chain's CDR3 is CATSRDLRDQPQHF. The DNA of the CDR3 is TGTGCCACCAGCAGAGATCTTAGGGATCAGCCCCAGCATTTT.

The gene calls are TRBV10-3 and TRBJ2-2; 11 nucleotides match TRBD2. Looked up from germline, CDR1 is ENHRY and CDR2 is SYGVKD. V lost 4 bases and J lost 3; bases outside the gene matches: 7. There are 17 residues in the CDR3. The CDR3 region has the DNA TGTGCCATCAGTGCGGTTCAACTAGCGGGGGACACCGGGGAGCTGTTTTTT. Its protein is CAISAVQLAGDTGELFF.

This chain uses TRBV9 with TRBJ2-1, with D perhaps matching TRBD1 (5 bases). The germline CDR1 and CDR2 sequences are SGDLS and YYNGEE. The CDR3 runs 13 residues. Trimming shortened V by 7 bases and J by 4 bases, and 12 bases separated the two germline ends. The DNA for the CDR3 is TGTGCCAGCTCGAGTACAGGTTACAATGAGCAGTTCTTC. Translation: CASSSTGYNEQFF.

The chain couples TRBV7-9 to TRBJ2-3; 11 nucleotides match TRBD2. The CDR3 totals 16 residues. Germline values: CDR1 SEHNR, CDR2 FQNEAQ (reference sequence). V lost 5 bases and J lost 2; bases outside the gene matches: 6. CDR3 amino acids: CASSAGTSGYTDTQYF. The CDR3 DNA is TGTGCCAGCAGCGCAGGGACTAGCGGTTACACAGATACGCAGTATTTT.

This chain joins TRBV4-1 and TRBJ2-7; tentative D call: TRBD2 (6 bases). Germline V lookup: CDR1 MGHRA, CDR2 YSYEKL. V lost 3 bases and J lost 1, with 13 bases in between. This CDR3 has 15 residues. The CDR3 region has the DNA TGCGCCAGCAGCCAGATCGGGACTGCTTCCTACGAGCAGTACTTC. Its protein is CASSQIGTASYEQYF.

The CDR3 protein is CASSYNGLGETQYF. CDR3 sequence (DNA): TGTGCCAGCAGTTACAACGGGTTGGGGGAGACCCAGTACTTC. J is TRBJ2-5 and V is TRBV6-2 or TRBV6-3; D call uncertain. Trimming shortened V by 2 bases and J by 5 bases, and 12 bases separated the two germline ends. CDR1 is MNHEY, CDR2 SVGEGT, per germline. CDR3 length equals 14 residues.

The chain is built from TRBV7-2 and TRBJ2-7, with TRBD2 matching over 11 bases. V was clipped by 2 bases and J by 5 bases; unmatched bases: 2. This CDR3 spans 14 amino acids. The V gene's germline CDR1 is SGHTA and CDR2 FQGNSA. The CDR3 DNA reads as TGTGCCAGCAGCTTAACTAGCGGGAGAGACGAGCAGTACTTC. It yields the protein CASSLTSGRDEQYF.

The rearrangement joins TRBV5-1 to TRBJ2-1, with D perhaps matching TRBD1 or TRBD2 (6 bases each). Germline CDR1 is SGHRS and CDR2 is YFSETQ. The V gene lost 3 bases and the J gene lost 5 bases, with 18 bases spanning the gap. The CDR3 runs to 16 residues. CDR3 bases: TGCGCCAGCAGCTCATTCCTAGGGGGGTTGGACAATGAGCAGTTCTTC. Translating it yields CASSSFLGGLDNEQFF.

The chain combines TRBV21-1 with TRBJ1-6. TRBV21-1 is a recognized pseudogene. The CDR3 extends over 14 amino acids. CDR3 amino acids: CASSKVGIWSPLHF. In DNA, the CDR3 is TGTGCCAGCAGCAAAGTGGGGATCTGGTCACCCCTCCACTTT.

The chain combines TRBV5-1 with TRBJ2-7; 9 nucleotides line up with TRBD2. This CDR3 has 15 amino acids. Germline values: CDR1 SGHRS, CDR2 YFSETQ. J gave up 4 bases and V 5 bases, and 10 bases lay outside the gene matches. CDR3 bases: TGCGCCAGCAGTGGTGGTCAAGCGGGGGGTTACGAGCAGTACTTC. It translates to CASSGGQAGGYEQYF. The entire variable domain, with the rest obtained from reference TRBV5-1 and TRBJ2-7, is as follows: KAGVTQTPRYLIKTRGQQVTLSCSPISGHRSVSWYQQTPGQGLQFLFEYFSETQRNKGNFPGRFSGRQFSNSRSEMNVSTLELGDSALYLCASSGGQAGGYEQYFGPGTRLTVT.

CDR3: CASSEEGGRAGNTIYF. The DNA for the CDR3 is TGTGCCAGCAGTGAGGAAGGAGGAAGGGCTGGAAACACCATATATTTT. The rearrangement joins TRBV6-4 to TRBJ1-3; D gene unclear. Trimming took off 3 bases at V and 2 bases at J, with 14 bases between the two ends. Per germline, CDR1 MRHNA and CDR2 SNTAGT. CDR3 size: 16 residues.

The rearrangement uses TRBV28 and TRBJ2-7, with a tentative D call TRBD2 (6 bases). The CDR3 has 16 amino acids. CDR1 MDHEN and CDR2 SYDVKM come from the germline V gene. V was pared by 6 bases and J by 2 bases, with 20 bases between. The chain's CDR3 is CASSGPESRGTYEQYF. Here the CDR3 DNA reads TGTGCCAGCAGCGGACCAGAGTCCCGGGGGACCTACGAGCAGTACTTC.

This clone has only one observation. CDR3 bases: TGTGCCAGCAGTTTACCTAAGACGGGAAGCTCCTACAATGAGCAGTTCTTC. It is translated as CASSLPKTGSSYNEQFF. The chain links TRBV6-2 or TRBV6-3 to TRBJ2-1, with D perhaps TRBD2 (5 bases). This CDR3 comprises 17 residues. V shed 4 bases and J shed 0 bases, with 16 bases lying between them. CDR1 is MNHEY and CDR2 is SVGEGT in the germline V gene.

The V call is TRBV6-5, the J call TRBJ1-2, with TRBD1 matching 7 bases. After removal of 6 bases from V and 3 bases from J, the junction contained 10 bases not matched to a gene. Germline loops: CDR1 MNHEY, CDR2 SVGAGI. The CDR3 covers 15 residues. CDR3 nucleotides: TGTGCCAGCAGCCCACAGGGGCGGACGTACTATGGCTACACCTTC. This gives the protein CASSPQGRTYYGYTF.

The chain carries TRBV7-9 and TRBJ2-1, with 12 nucleotides matching TRBD2. The CDR3 is made up of 16 amino acids. Germline CDR1 is SEHNR and CDR2 is FQNEAQ (reference sequence). V dropped 5 bases and J dropped 8; count of bases not matched to a gene: 10. Written as DNA, the CDR3 is TGTGCCAGCAGCGACCTAGCGGGAGGGCCTCTCGATGAGCAGTTCTTC. Amino acids: CASSDLAGGPLDEQFF.

The chain has TRBV7-3 and TRBJ1-5; D remains unclear. Trimming pared 3 bases from V and 2 bases from J, leaving 8 bases between. The germline V gene has CDR1 SGHTA and CDR2 FQGTGA. The CDR3 runs 14 residues. The CDR3, as DNA: TGTGCCAGCAGCTTTTTCGGGGGCAATCAGCCCCAGCATTTT. Translating it yields CASSFFGGNQPQHF.

In this sample, this clone turned up once. The rearrangement joins TRBV3-1 (or the pseudogene TRBV3-2) to TRBJ1-1; TRBD1 agrees at 8 bases. The CDR3 contains 13 residues. The V gene's germline CDR1 is LGHDT and CDR2 YNNKEL (reference sequence). With V trimmed by 6 bases and J by 3 bases, 3 bases remained unmatched. CDR3 bases: TGTGCCAGCAGATTACAGGGGGACACTGAAGCTTTCTTT. This codes for CASRLQGDTEAFF.

The chain combines TRBV2 with TRBJ2-2; D uncertain. Trimming removed 2 bases at V and 9 bases at J, with 13 bases between. The CDR3 runs 14 residues. Germline assignment: CDR1 SNHLY and CDR2 FYNNEI. The CDR3 region has the DNA TGTGCCAGCAGTGAAAGGCCCTCGGTGTGGGAGCTGTTTTTT. The encoded protein is CASSERPSVWELFF.

The chain recombines TRBV5-1 with TRBJ1-2; no definite D call. The germline V gene encodes CDR1 SGHRS and CDR2 YFSETQ. The CDR3 has 15 amino acids. V was cut by 0 bases and J by 5 bases, with 14 bases left in between. The CDR3 loop is CASSLAVGPSYGYTF. CDR3 nucleotides: TGCGCCAGCAGCTTGGCTGTGGGCCCGTCGTATGGCTACACCTTC.

This clone has a single count. V gene TRBV20-1 combines with J gene TRBJ1-2; D is uncertain. CDR1 and CDR2 from the germline V gene are DFQATT and SNEGSKA (reference sequence). V lost 3 bases to trimming and J lost 5 bases, with 16 bases between them. The CDR3 has 14 residues. DNA for the CDR3: TGCAGTGCTAGTTCCTCACTACAGCCTTATGGCTACACCTTC. Residues: CSASSSLQPYGYTF.

The chain couples TRBV12-5 to TRBJ1-2; no reliable D call. CDR3 length: 12 amino acids. Trimming removed 5 bases at V and 8 bases at J, with 12 bases between. Germline CDR1 and CDR2: LGHNT and FRNRAP. The CDR3 loop is CASGPASGGYTF. The CDR3 bases are TGTGCTAGTGGTCCGGCCTCGGGGGGCTACACCTTC.

This clone has a handful of counts. The genes are TRBV5-1 and TRBJ1-1; D possibly corresponds to TRBD1 (5 bases). Germline V CDR1 and CDR2: SGHRS, YFSETQ. Trimming pared 0 bases from V and 6 bases from J, leaving 9 bases between. The CDR3 loop spans 13 amino acids. DNA for the CDR3: TGCGCCAGCAGCTTGGCTACAGGCCCTGAAGCTTTCTTT. This translates into CASSLATGPEAFF.

This rearrangement joins TRBV6-5 to TRBJ2-1; the match to TRBD2 covers 7 bases. The J segment lost 6 bases and the V segment lost 5 bases, leaving 10 bases of the junction unmatched. Germline-derived CDR1 and CDR2 are MNHEY and SVGAGI. This CDR3 is 15 amino acids long. The CDR3 sequence: CASSRLALSSNEQFF. The CDR3 coding sequence is TGTGCCAGCAGTCGACTAGCCCTAAGCTCCAATGAGCAGTTCTTC.

V is TRBV10-1 and J is TRBJ2-3; 9 bases map to TRBD2. Germline values: CDR1 WNHNN, CDR2 SYGVQD (reference sequence). V lost 5 bases and J lost 6; bases outside the gene matches: 6. This CDR3 is 14 amino acids long. The CDR3 is CASSLSSGEDTQYF. The DNA of the CDR3 is TGCGCCAGCAGTTTGTCTAGCGGGGAGGATACGCAGTATTTT.

The chain combines TRBV6-5 with TRBJ1-4; the match to TRBD1 covers 9 bases. Germline assignment: CDR1 MNHEY and CDR2 SVGAGI. After removal of 5 bases from V and 7 bases from J, the junction contained 8 bases not matched to a gene. This CDR3 comprises 15 residues. CDR3 sequence (DNA): TGTGCCAGCAGTCCCGGGGACAGGGACATTGAAAAACTGTTTTTT. The encoded protein is CASSPGDRDIEKLFF.

The gene calls are TRBV29-1 and TRBJ2-1; perhaps TRBD2 as D (5 bases). The CDR3 is 13 amino acids. The V gene's germline CDR1 is SQVTM and CDR2 ANQGSEA. The V end was cut by 7 bases, the J end by 3 bases, with 13 bases between. The CDR3 region has the DNA TGCAGCGCCCGGCTAGCCGACTACAATGAGCAGTTCTTC. Its protein product is CSARLADYNEQFF.

The V call is TRBV5-1, the J call TRBJ1-1; no clear D gene. This CDR3 has 13 residues. The V and J ends lost 6 bases and 1 base respectively, with 10 bases between them. Germline-derived CDR1 and CDR2 are SGHRS and YFSETQ. The CDR3 DNA reads as TGCGCCAGCACGGACCCCAGGAACACTGAAGCTTTCTTT. Its translation is CASTDPRNTEAFF.

With respect to this clone: At one end the junction does not follow the germline gene, possibly because of a read error. The chain couples TRBV13 to TRBJ2-1, with unresolved D. This CDR3 is 11 amino acids long. Germline CDR1 is PRHDT and CDR2 is FYEKMQ (reference sequence). The CDR3 sequence: CASNLEVEQFF. CDR3 DNA sequence: TGTGCCAGCAACTTAGAGGTTGAGCAGTTCTTC.